These 21 T cell receptor beta chains came from one sample sequenced in a study of T cell repertoires in cytomegalovirus infection. Their antigens remain unidentified. TCRdb processed the reads anew with MiXCR; each CDR3 protein has one entry. The table records 750,000 to 900,000 distinct CDR3 sequences, 25% to 30% of them present only once. The sample in question was cultured CD8+ T cells from PBMCs, obtained from culture after CMV antigen stimulation. The receptors originated from a human donor in good health (CMV status not recorded). Some clones in this sample may be carry-over from other donors' samples.

The chain uses TRBV19 and TRBJ2-7; D tentatively fits TRBD1 or TRBD2 (6 bases each). V was clipped by 3 bases and J by 3 bases, with 12 bases between them. The CDR3 has 14 amino acids. Germline-derived CDR1 and CDR2 are LNHDA and SQIVND (reference sequence). CDR3 sequence: CASSIGGGNYEQYV. For the CDR3, the DNA is TGTGCCAGTAGTATCGGAGGGGGGAACTACGAGCAGTACGTC.

This clonotype was found many times. The chain's CDR3 is CASSSTGGGLGEKLFF. Written as DNA, the CDR3 is TGTGCCAGCAGCTCCACAGGGGGAGGACTAGGCGAAAAACTGTTTTTT. The J gene is TRBJ1-4, the V gene TRBV7-6; 8 bases agree with TRBD1. The germline V gene has CDR1 SGHVS and CDR2 FNYEAQ. There are 16 residues in the CDR3. V was pared by 4 bases and J by 8 bases, with 12 bases of the junction left unmatched.

This clonotype was seen many times. V and J are TRBV7-2 and TRBJ2-1; TRBD2 might be the D (5 bases). The CDR3 length is 16 residues. CDR1 is SGHTA, CDR2 FQGNSA, per germline. Trimming took off 4 bases at V and 5 bases at J, with 18 bases between the two ends. The CDR3 spells CASSSPGGLNHNEQFF. CDR3 nucleotide sequence: TGTGCCAGCAGCTCCCCTGGCGGGCTGAATCACAATGAGCAGTTCTTC.

This clonotype was found a few times. The rearrangement links TRBV11-2 to TRBJ2-7, with D unresolved. Per the germline V gene, CDR1 is SGHAT and CDR2 is FQNNGV. The V end lost 4 bases, the J end lost 2 bases, and 9 bases lay between the germline ends. The CDR3 loop spans 13 amino acids. CDR3 region: CASSSNTAYEQYV. The CDR3 region has the DNA TGTGCCAGCAGCTCAAACACGGCCTACGAGCAGTACGTC.

The sample holds a few counts of this clonotype. The chain is built from TRBV12-3 or TRBV12-4 and TRBJ1-6; 8 nucleotides align to TRBD1. The CDR3 contains 17 residues. Trimming cost V 1 base and J 3 bases; bases outside gene matches: 5. Here the CDR3 DNA reads TGTGCCAGCAGTTTAGTTGGAGACAGGGGCTATAATTCACCCCTCCACTTT. It specifies CASSLVGDRGYNSPLHF.

V usage is TRBV6-2 or TRBV6-3 and J usage is TRBJ2-7, with 7 bases lining up with TRBD2. This CDR3 is 14 amino acids long. V trimming: 2 bases; J trimming: 2 bases; junction bases outside the gene matches: 3. CDR1 and CDR2 from the germline V gene are MNHEY and SVGEGT. CDR3 in amino acids: CASSYTGGAYEQYV. The CDR3 DNA sequence: TGTGCCAGCAGTTACACTGGGGGGGCCTACGAGCAGTACGTC.

The chain carries TRBV24-1 and TRBJ2-1; 9 bases match TRBD1. CDR3 length: 16 amino acids. Germline V CDR1 and CDR2: KGHDR, SFDVKD. Trimming removed 2 bases from V and 2 bases from J; junction bases left unmatched: 3. DNA of the CDR3: TGTGCCACCAGTGATTGGGGGGACAGGGCCTACAATGAGCAGTTCTTC. Translation: CATSDWGDRAYNEQFF.

This clonotype has more than one count but fewer than ten. The rearrangement joins TRBV5-1 to TRBJ2-4; 8 nucleotides match TRBD1. V lost 4 bases, J lost 6 bases, and 9 bases stayed unmatched. The CDR3 sequence is 15 residues long. Germline CDR1 and CDR2: SGHRS and YFSETQ. The CDR3 here is CASSLGQGFSNIQYF. For the CDR3, the DNA is TGCGCCAGCAGCCTTGGACAGGGCTTTTCAAACATTCAGTACTTC.

This clonotype was counted at least ten times. This rearrangement joins TRBV7-8 to TRBJ1-5; no clear D. The CDR3 extends over 14 amino acids. V shed 5 bases and J shed 0 bases, with 8 bases lying between them. Germline-derived CDR1 and CDR2 are SGHVS and FQNEAQ. The CDR3, as DNA: TGTGCCAGCAGCCCGGACGGTAGCAATCAGCCCCAGCATTTT. Translation gives CASSPDGSNQPQHF. Complete variable domain (other parts from reference TRBV7-8 and TRBJ1-5): GAGVSQSPRYKVAKRGQDVALRCDPISGHVSLFWYQQALGQGPEFLTYFQNEAQLDKSGLPSDRFFAERPEGSVSTLKIQRTQQEDSAVYLCASSPDGSNQPQHFGDGTRLSIL.

The chain carries TRBV2 and TRBJ2-5; possible D gene TRBD2, 6 bases. The CDR3 length is 12 residues. Trimming stripped 7 bases from V and 3 bases from J, with 9 bases between. From germline, CDR1 is SNHLY and CDR2 FYNNEI. The CDR3: CASKRREETQYF. The DNA for the CDR3 is TGTGCCAGCAAGAGGAGGGAAGAGACCCAGTACTTC.

The rearrangement joins TRBV19 to TRBJ1-1, with TRBD1 identical over 7 bases. The CDR3 is 19 residues long. Germline lookup yields CDR1 LNHDA and CDR2 SQIVND (reference sequence). After removal of 0 bases from V and 5 bases from J, the junction contained 18 bases not matched to a gene. For the CDR3, the DNA is TGTGCCAGTAGTATAGATCCGGAGGGGGCATACCCGACGGGAACTGAAGCTTTCTTT. Protein product: CASSIDPEGAYPTGTEAFF. Full variable domain (outside the CDR3, taken from reference TRBV19 and TRBJ1-1): DGGITQSPKYLFRKEGQNVTLSCEQNLNHDAMYWYRQDPGQGLRLIYYSQIVNDFQKGDIAEGYSVSREKKESFPLTVTSAQKNPTAFYLCASSIDPEGAYPTGTEAFFGQGTRLTVV.

This clonotype was recorded a few times. The rearrangement uses TRBV14 and TRBJ2-1, with 8 bases that match TRBD1. After removal of 5 bases from V and 4 bases from J, the junction contained 7 bases not matched to a gene. CDR3 length: 15 residues. CDR1 is SGHDN, CDR2 FVKESK, per germline. CDR3 bases: TGTGCCAGCAGCAAGACAGGGGAACCATACAATGAGCAGTTCTTC. It yields the protein CASSKTGEPYNEQFF.

Ten or more counts support this clonotype. The chain combines TRBV7-6 with TRBJ2-7; D might be TRBD2 (5 bases). This CDR3 comprises 15 residues. V dropped 1 base and J dropped 1 base, with 11 bases sitting between them. CDR1 SGHVS and CDR2 FNYEAQ come from the germline V gene. CDR3 in DNA: TGTGCCAGCAGCTTAGGATCGGGGTTTTCCTACGAGCAGTACTTC. Translation gives CASSLGSGFSYEQYF.

This clonotype was seen more than once but under ten times. For the CDR3, the DNA is TGTGCCAGTAGTGAGTCTCAGGTAATCTACGAGCAGTACTTC. Translated, it gives CASSESQVIYEQYF. The chain employs TRBV19 and TRBJ2-7; D uncertain. Trimming removed 5 bases from V and 3 bases from J, with 14 bases in between. CDR1 and CDR2 from the germline V gene are LNHDA and SQIVND (reference sequence). This CDR3 contains 14 residues.

This clonotype was detected many times. The CDR3 sequence: CASSLARGEGAGYEQYV. CDR3 DNA: TGTGCCAGCAGCTTAGCTAGGGGGGAGGGGGCCGGCTACGAGCAGTACGTC. The chain has TRBV7-8 and TRBJ2-7; D is possibly TRBD1 or TRBD2 (7 bases each). CDR3 length: 17 residues. V lost 0 bases to trimming and J lost 3 bases, with 18 bases between them. CDR1 and CDR2 (germline): SGHVS, FQNEAQ.

This clonotype was recorded a few times. The V gene is TRBV12-3 or TRBV12-4, the J gene TRBJ1-4, with D perhaps matching TRBD1 (5 bases). This CDR3 has 15 amino acids. V dropped 5 bases and J dropped 8 bases, with 18 bases sitting between them. The CDR3 DNA reads TGTGCCAGCAGTCCTCAGACAGTCGACCGGGAAAAACTGTTTTTT. It encodes CASSPQTVDREKLFF.

This clonotype was found once. This rearrangement joins TRBV4-3 to TRBJ2-3, with D tentatively TRBD2 (6 bases). CDR1 is LGHNA and CDR2 is YSLEER in the germline V gene. The CDR3 extends over 16 amino acids. Trimming took off 0 bases at V and 6 bases at J, with 16 bases between the two ends. As DNA, the CDR3 is TGCGCCAGCAGCCAAGATGCTGCGGGGCCCGGGGATACGCAGTATTTT. It specifies CASSQDAAGPGDTQYF.

V is TRBV12-5 and J is TRBJ1-5, with D possibly being TRBD1 (6 bases). The CDR3 sequence is 17 residues long. V was pared by 3 bases and J by 2 bases, with 17 bases between. Per germline, CDR1 LGHNT and CDR2 FRNRAP. The CDR3 DNA sequence: TGTGCTAGTGGTTTCTCCCTAGGGGGGAACGGCAATCAGCCCCAGCATTTT. This translates into CASGFSLGGNGNQPQHF.

The V call is TRBV9, the J call TRBJ2-2; TRBD2 is a possible D gene (6 bases). Germline CDR1 and CDR2: SGDLS and YYNGEE. V shed 3 bases and J shed 2 bases, with 17 bases lying between them. CDR3 length: 17 amino acids. CDR3 bases: TGTGCCAGCAGCGACCCACGAGCGGGTCCCAACACCGGGGAGCTGTTTTTT. Residues: CASSDPRAGPNTGELFF.

This clonotype was counted only a few times. The chain joins TRBV4-2 to TRBJ2-3; D uncertain. The V gene lost 0 bases and the J gene lost 4 bases, with 8 bases spanning the gap. The CDR3 is made up of 14 amino acids. Germline lookup yields CDR1 LGHNA and CDR2 YNFKEQ. The CDR3 reads CASSQETDSDTQYF. CDR3 in DNA: TGTGCCAGCAGCCAAGAGACTGACTCAGATACGCAGTATTTT.

This clonotype was seen a few times. The chain employs TRBV6-2 or TRBV6-3 and TRBJ2-1; TRBD2 matches at 8 bases. This CDR3 has 18 residues. Germline trimming cut 2 bases from V and 0 bases from J; bases unmatched to any gene: 9. The germline gives CDR1 MNHEY, CDR2 SVGEGT. CDR3 in DNA: TGTGCCAGCAGTTACAGTCGGGGGGGGTATCTCTCCTACAATGAGCAGTTCTTC. Translated: CASSYSRGGYLSYNEQFF.